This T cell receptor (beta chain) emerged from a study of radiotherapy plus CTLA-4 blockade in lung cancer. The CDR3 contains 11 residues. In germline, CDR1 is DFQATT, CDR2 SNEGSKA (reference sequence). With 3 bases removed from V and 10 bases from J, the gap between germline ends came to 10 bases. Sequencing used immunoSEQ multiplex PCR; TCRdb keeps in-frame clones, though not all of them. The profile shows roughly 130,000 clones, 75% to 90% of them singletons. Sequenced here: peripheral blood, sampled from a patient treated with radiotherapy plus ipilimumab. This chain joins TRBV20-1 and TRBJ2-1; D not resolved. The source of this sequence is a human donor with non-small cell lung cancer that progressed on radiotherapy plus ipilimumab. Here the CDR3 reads CSASEGIEQFF. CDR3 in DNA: TGCAGTGCTAGTGAAGGGATCGAGCAGTTCTTC.